This T cell receptor beta chain was profiled in a study of CD8 T cells in ankylosing spondylitis. Study conclusions and caveats: CD8+ by phenotype, disease-linked clones were relatively rare in peripheral blood. There was reportedly significant enrichment of clones that were disease-linked in matched ankylosing spondylitis synovial fluid.

Quantitative 5'-RACE was performed with molecular barcodes, and it yielded the TCR beta libraries. TCRdb re-derived calls from the 5' RACE reads in MiXCR, one entry per CDR3 protein. The table shows 350,000 or so distinct CDR3 sequences, with around 15% occurring only once. A note on this clonotype: Its antigen is not known.

Germline CDR1 SGHRS, CDR2 YFSETQ. Unmatched junction bases numbered 4, after V lost 4 bases and J lost 6 bases. The CDR3 contains 13 residues. Material: blood, either unsorted or a sorted T cell fraction (not recorded which). This chain uses TRBV5-1 with TRBJ1-3; 7 bases are a match to TRBD1. The receptor was derived from a male donor with ankylosing spondylitis or in good health (not recorded which). The CDR3 loop is CASSAGTVNTIYF. The CDR3 nucleotides read TGCGCCAGCAGCGCGGGGACAGTAAACACCATATATTTT.